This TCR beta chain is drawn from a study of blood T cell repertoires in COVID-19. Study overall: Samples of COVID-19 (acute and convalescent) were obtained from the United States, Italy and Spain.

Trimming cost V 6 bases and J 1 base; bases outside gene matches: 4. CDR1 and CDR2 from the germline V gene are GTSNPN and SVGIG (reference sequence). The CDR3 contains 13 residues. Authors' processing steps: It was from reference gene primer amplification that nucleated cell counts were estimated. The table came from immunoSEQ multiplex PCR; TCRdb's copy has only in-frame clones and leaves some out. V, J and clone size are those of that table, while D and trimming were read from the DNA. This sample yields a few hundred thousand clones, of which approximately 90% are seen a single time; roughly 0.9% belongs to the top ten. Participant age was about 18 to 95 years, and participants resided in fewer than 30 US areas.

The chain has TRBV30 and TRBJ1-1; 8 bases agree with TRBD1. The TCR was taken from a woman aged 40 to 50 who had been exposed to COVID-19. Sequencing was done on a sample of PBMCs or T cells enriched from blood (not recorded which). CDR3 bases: TGTGCCTGTACCGGGACAGGGAACACTGAAGCTTTCTTT. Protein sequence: CACTGTGNTEAFF.